This T cell receptor (beta chain) comes out of a study of radiotherapy plus CTLA-4 blockade in lung cancer listed by TCRdb under 2018. Describing the broader study: Among the enrolled patients, about 19% had an objective response, and 31% reached disease control. The research as a whole found: TCR clones derived from tumors expanded in peripheral blood after treatment with radiotherapy and ipilimumab. The strongest predictors of response, as reported, were early dynamic changes in blood T cell clones along with a rise in serum interferon-beta after radiation.

About this clone itself: It lacks a known antigen. No per-base quality is available; no much larger clone lies one base away.

Focal radiation therapy combined with CTLA-4 blockade (ipilimumab) was tested in patients with chemo-refractory metastatic non-small-cell lung cancer. Preparation of the library involved the immunoSEQ multiplex PCR assay. The clones in this table, taken by TCRdb from immuneACCESS, are in-frame only. Not every clone is retained; where verified, under half of the shortfall comes from an unresolved V gene, and the cause of the rest is unknown. This sample has 120,000 or so clones in its table, and 65% to 85% of those were observed once. The ten largest clonotypes hold roughly 5% of the sample. The clonotype was recovered from a human donor with non-small cell lung cancer who had a partial response to radiotherapy plus ipilimumab. Source: peripheral blood, taken from a patient treated with radiotherapy plus ipilimumab.

The CDR3 loop reads CASRDQGINSPLHF. The DNA is as follows: TGTGCCAGCAGGGACCAGGGGATCAATTCACCCCTCCACTTT. The V and J segments used are TRBV25-1 and TRBJ1-6; TRBD1 is perhaps the D gene, given 6 matching bases. Including cysteine and phenylalanine, the CDR3 has 14 amino acids. The CDR3 DNA has 42 bases and is translated from base 1. From a lookup of the germline V gene, CDR1 and CDR2 are MGHDK and SYGVNS. V is reduced by 6 bases and J by 7 bases, leaving a spacing of 13 bases between them.